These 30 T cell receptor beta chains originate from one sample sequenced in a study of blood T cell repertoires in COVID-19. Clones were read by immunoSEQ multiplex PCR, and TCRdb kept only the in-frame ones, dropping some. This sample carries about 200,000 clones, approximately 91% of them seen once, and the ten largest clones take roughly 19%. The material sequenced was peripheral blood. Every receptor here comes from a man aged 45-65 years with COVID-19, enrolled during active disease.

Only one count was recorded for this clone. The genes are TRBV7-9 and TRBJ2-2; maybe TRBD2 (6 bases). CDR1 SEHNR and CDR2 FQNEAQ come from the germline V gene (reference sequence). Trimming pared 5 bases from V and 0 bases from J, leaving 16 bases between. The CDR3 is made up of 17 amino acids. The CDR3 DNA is TGTGCCAGCAGCCGTGTCATCGGCGGGGCGAACACCGGGGAGCTGTTTTTT. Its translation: CASSRVIGGANTGELFF.

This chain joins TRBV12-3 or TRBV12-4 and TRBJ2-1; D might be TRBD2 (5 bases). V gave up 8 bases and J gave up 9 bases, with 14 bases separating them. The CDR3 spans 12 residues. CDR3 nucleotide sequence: TGTGCCAGCTGTGTGCGGGCGGGTGAGCAGTTCTTC. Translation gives CASCVRAGEQFF.

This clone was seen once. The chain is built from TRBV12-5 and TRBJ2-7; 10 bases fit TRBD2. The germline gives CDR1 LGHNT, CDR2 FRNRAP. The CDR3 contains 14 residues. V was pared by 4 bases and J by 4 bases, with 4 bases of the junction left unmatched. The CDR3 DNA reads TGTGCTAGTGGTTCCTCGGGACTAGCGTACGAGCAGTACTTC. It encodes CASGSSGLAYEQYF.

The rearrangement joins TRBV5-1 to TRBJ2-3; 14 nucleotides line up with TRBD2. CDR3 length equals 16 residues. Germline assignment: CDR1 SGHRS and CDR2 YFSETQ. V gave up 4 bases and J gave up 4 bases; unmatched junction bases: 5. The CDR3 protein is CASSPTGLAGADTQYF. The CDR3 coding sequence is TGCGCCAGCAGCCCAACGGGACTAGCGGGGGCAGATACGCAGTATTTT. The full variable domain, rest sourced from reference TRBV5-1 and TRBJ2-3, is KAGVTQTPRYLIKTRGQQVTLSCSPISGHRSVSWYQQTPGQGLQFLFEYFSETQRNKGNFPGRFSGRQFSNSRSEMNVSTLELGDSALYLCASSPTGLAGADTQYFGPGTRLTVL.

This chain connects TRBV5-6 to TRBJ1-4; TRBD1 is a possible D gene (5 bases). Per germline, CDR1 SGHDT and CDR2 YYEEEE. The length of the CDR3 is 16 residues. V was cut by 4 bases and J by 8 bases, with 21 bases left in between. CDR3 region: CASSLGLLGAQEKLFF. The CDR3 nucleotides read TGTGCCAGCAGCCTGGGACTCCTTGGGGCTCAGGAAAAACTGTTTTTT.

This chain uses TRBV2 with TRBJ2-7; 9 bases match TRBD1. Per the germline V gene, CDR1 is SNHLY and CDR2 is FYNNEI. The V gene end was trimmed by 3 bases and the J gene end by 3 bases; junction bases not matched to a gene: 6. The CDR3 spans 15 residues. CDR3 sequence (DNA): TGTGCCAGCAGTGATGCCGGGACAGGGTTCTACGAGCAGTACTTC. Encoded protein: CASSDAGTGFYEQYF.

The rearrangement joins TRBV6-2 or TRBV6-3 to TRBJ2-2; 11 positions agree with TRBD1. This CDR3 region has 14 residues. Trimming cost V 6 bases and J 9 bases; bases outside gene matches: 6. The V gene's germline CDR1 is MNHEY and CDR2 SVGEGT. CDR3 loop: CASSRTGGNRELFF. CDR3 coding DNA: TGTGCCAGCAGCCGGACAGGGGGCAACAGGGAGCTGTTTTTT.

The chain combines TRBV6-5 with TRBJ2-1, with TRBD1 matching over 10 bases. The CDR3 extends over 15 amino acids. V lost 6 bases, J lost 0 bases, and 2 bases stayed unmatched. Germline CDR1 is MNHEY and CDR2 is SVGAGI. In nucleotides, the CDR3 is TGTGCCAGCAGAAGGGACAGGGGCTCCTACAATGAGCAGTTCTTC. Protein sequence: CASRRDRGSYNEQFF.

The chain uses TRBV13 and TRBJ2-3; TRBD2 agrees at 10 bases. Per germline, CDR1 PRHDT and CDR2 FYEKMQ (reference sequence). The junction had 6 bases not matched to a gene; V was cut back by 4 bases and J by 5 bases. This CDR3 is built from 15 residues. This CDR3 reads CASSSSGSPQDTQYF. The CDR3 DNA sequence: TGTGCCAGCAGCTCTAGCGGGAGTCCACAAGATACGCAGTATTTT. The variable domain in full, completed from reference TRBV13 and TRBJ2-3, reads AAGVIQSPRHLIKEKRETATLKCYPIPRHDTVYWYQQGPGQDPQFLISFYEKMQSDKGSIPDRFSAQQFSDYHSELNMSSLELGDSALYFCASSSSGSPQDTQYFGPGTRLTVL.

The DNA of the CDR3 is TGTGCCAGCAGCTCCCGGCGGGGGCAGAAGAACACTGAAGCTTTCTTT. Encoded protein: CASSSRRGQKNTEAFF. The chain combines TRBV7-8 with TRBJ1-1; possible D gene TRBD1, 6 bases. The CDR3 sequence is 16 residues long. V dropped 4 bases and J dropped 1 base, with 16 bases sitting between them. Germline CDR1 reads SGHVS; CDR2 reads FQNEAQ.

The CDR3 region is CASSQGTENQPQHF. For the CDR3, the DNA is TGTGCCAGCAGCCAAGGGACAGAAAATCAGCCCCAGCATTTT. The genes are TRBV3-1 (or the pseudogene TRBV3-2) and TRBJ1-5; the D gene is possibly TRBD1 (6 bases). The germline CDR1 and CDR2 sequences are LGHDT and YNNKEL (reference sequence). V was pared by 1 base and J by 4 bases, with 8 bases between. The CDR3 extends over 14 amino acids.

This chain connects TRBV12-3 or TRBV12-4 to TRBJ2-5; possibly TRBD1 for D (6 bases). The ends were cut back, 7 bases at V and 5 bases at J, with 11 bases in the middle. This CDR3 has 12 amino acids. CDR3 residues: CASKGERETQYF. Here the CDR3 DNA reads TGTGCCAGCAAGGGGGAGCGGGAGACCCAGTACTTC.

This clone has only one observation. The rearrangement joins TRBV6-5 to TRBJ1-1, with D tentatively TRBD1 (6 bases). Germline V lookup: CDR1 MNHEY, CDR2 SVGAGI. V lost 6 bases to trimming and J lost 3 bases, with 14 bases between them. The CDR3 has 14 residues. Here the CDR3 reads CASRQGQSHTEAFF. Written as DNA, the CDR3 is TGTGCCAGCAGACAAGGACAGTCTCACACTGAAGCTTTCTTT.

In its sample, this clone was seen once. The CDR3 DNA reads as TGTGCCAGCAGGGCTAGCGGGAACACCGGGGAGCTGTTTTTT. Protein: CASRASGNTGELFF. The V and J genes are TRBV28 and TRBJ2-2, with 7 bases that match TRBD2. The trim removed 6 bases at V and 1 base at J, leaving 2 bases unmatched. CDR3 length: 14 residues. Germline V gene sequence: CDR1 MDHEN, CDR2 SYDVKM.

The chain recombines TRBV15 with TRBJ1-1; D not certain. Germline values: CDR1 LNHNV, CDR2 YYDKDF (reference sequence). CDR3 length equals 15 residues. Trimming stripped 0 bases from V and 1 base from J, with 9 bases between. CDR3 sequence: CATSRDFSGNTEAFF. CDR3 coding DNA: TGTGCCACCAGCAGAGATTTCTCCGGGAACACTGAAGCTTTCTTT.

CDR3 protein: CASSGPLRGTEAFF. CDR3 DNA: TGCGCCAGCTCCGGCCCCCTCCGAGGGACTGAAGCTTTCTTT. The chain employs TRBV4-1 and TRBJ1-1; D not certain. V dropped 8 bases and J dropped 5 bases, with 18 bases sitting between them. The CDR3 extends over 14 amino acids. CDR1 and CDR2 (germline): MGHRA, YSYEKL.

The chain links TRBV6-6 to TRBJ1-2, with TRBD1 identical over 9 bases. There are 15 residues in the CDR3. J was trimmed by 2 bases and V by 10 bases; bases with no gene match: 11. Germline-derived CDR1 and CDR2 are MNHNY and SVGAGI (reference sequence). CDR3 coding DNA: TGTGCCACACAGGACAGGGGAGGGAGGAACTATGGCTACACCTTC. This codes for CATQDRGGRNYGYTF.

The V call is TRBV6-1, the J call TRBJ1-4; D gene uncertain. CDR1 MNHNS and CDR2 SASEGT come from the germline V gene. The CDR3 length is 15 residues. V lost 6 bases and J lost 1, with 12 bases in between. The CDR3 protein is CASSSPGETNEKLFF. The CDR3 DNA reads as TGTGCCAGCAGCTCGCCCGGGGAAACTAATGAAAAACTGTTTTTT.

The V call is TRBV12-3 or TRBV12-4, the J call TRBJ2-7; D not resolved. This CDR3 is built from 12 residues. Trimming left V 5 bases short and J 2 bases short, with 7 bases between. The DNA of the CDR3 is TGTGCCAGCAGTCCGTCAGCCTACGAGCAGTACTTC. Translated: CASSPSAYEQYF.

CDR3 sequence: CASSTMTSELYNEQFF. The DNA of the CDR3 is TGTGCCAGTAGTACGATGACTAGCGAGCTGTACAATGAGCAGTTCTTC. The V and J genes are TRBV19 and TRBJ2-1, with TRBD2 identical over 8 bases. There are 16 residues in the CDR3. From germline, CDR1 is LNHDA and CDR2 SQIVND (reference sequence). With 4 bases clipped from V and 4 bases from J, the junction kept 9 bases outside the gene matches.

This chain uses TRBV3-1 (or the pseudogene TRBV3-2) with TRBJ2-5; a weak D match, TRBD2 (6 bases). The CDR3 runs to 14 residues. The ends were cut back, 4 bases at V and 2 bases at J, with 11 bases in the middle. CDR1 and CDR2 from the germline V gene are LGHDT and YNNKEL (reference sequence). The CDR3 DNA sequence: TGTGCCAGCAGCCCCACAGGACTACAAGAGACCCAGTACTTC. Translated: CASSPTGLQETQYF.

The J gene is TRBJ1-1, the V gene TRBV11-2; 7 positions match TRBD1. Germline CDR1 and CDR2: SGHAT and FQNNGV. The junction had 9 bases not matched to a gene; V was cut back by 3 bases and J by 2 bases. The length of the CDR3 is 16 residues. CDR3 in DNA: TGTGCCAGCAGCTTTAGGAGACAGGGCCCTAACACTGAAGCTTTCTTT. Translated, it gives CASSFRRQGPNTEAFF.

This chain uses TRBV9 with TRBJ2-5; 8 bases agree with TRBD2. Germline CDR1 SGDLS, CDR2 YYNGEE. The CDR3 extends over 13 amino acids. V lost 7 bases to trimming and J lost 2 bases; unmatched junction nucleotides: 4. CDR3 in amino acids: CASAAGGQETQYF. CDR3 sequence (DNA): TGTGCCAGCGCGGCGGGGGGACAAGAGACCCAGTACTTC.

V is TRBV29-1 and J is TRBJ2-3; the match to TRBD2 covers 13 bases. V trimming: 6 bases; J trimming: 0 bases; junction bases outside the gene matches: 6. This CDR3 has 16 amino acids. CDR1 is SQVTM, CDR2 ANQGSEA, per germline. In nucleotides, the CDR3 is TGCAGCGTCGGAAGACTAGCGGGAGGCAGCACAGATACGCAGTATTTT. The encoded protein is CSVGRLAGGSTDTQYF.

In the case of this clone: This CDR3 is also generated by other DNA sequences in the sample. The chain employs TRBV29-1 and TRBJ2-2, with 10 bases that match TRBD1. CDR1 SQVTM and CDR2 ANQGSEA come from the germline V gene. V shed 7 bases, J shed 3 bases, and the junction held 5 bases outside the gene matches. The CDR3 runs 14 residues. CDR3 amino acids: CSGRQGADTGELFF. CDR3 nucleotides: TGCAGCGGCCGACAGGGGGCGGACACCGGGGAGCTGTTTTTT.

The CDR3 is CASSLRRETLNIQYF. The DNA for the CDR3 is TGTGCCAGCAGCTTAAGGCGGGAGACCCTCAACATTCAGTACTTC. V gene TRBV7-9 combines with J gene TRBJ2-4, with 7 bases matching TRBD2. Losses at the gene ends were 2 bases for V and 7 bases for J; bases not matched to a gene: 8. CDR1 is SEHNR and CDR2 is FQNEAQ in the germline V gene (reference sequence). The CDR3 length is 15 residues.

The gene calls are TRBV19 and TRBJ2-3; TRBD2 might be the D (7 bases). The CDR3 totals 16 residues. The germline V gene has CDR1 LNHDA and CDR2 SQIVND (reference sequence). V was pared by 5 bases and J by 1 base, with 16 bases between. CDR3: CASSSQGGAGTDTQYF. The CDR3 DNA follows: TGTGCCAGTAGTTCCCAAGGGGGGGCTGGCACAGATACGCAGTATTTT. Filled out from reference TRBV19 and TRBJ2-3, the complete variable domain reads DGGITQSPKYLFRKEGQNVTLSCEQNLNHDAMYWYRQDPGQGLRLIYYSQIVNDFQKGDIAEGYSVSREKKESFPLTVTSAQKNPTAFYLCASSSQGGAGTDTQYFGPGTRLTVL.

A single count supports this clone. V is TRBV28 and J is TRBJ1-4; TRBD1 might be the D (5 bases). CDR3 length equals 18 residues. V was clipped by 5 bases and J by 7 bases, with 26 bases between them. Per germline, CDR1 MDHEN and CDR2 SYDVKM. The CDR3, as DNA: TGTGCCAGCAGTGGACAACAATGGGCAGGGTATGTCGGTGAAAAACTGTTTTTT. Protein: CASSGQQWAGYVGEKLFF.

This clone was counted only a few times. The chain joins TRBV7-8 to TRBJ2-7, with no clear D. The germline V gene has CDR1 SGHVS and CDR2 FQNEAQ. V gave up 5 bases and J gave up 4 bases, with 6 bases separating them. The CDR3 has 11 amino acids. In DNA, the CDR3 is TGTGCCAGCAGCGCGTCTTACGAGCAGTACTTC. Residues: CASSASYEQYF. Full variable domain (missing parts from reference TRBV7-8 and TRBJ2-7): GAGVSQSPRYKVAKRGQDVALRCDPISGHVSLFWYQQALGQGPEFLTYFQNEAQLDKSGLPSDRFFAERPEGSVSTLKIQRTQQEDSAVYLCASSASYEQYFGPGTRLTVT.

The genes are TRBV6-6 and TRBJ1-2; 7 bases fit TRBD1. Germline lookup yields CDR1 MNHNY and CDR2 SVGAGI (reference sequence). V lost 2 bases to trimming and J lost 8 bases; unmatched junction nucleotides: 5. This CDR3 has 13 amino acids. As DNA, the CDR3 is TGTGCCAGCAGTTACATAGCAGGGGGAGGCTACACCTTC. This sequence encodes CASSYIAGGGYTF.